The subject of this entry is one TCR beta chain. The antigen remains unidentified. Produced via immunoSEQ multiplex PCR; TCRdb's table is partial and in-frame only. The sample holds approximately 110,000 clones, approximately 89% seen once. Documented time point: cycle 4 day 1 (C4D1), after about 6 weeks of nivolumab. Each and every patient relapsed after autologous stem cell transplantation, and patients got differing brentuximab vedotin exposure. The CDR3 has 17 residues. Per the germline V gene, CDR1 is SGHNT and CDR2 is YYREEE (reference sequence). J was trimmed by 5 bases and V by 6 bases; bases with no gene match: 18. These data belong to a study of PD-1 blockade in classical Hodgkin lymphoma. Study-wide results and limits: Reported baseline diversity: healthy donors highest, relapsed/refractory patients lowest. With respect to the repertoire differences, their causes, possibly disease activity or prior therapy, remain undefined.

The specimen comprised peripheral blood mononuclear cells (PBMCs), sampled before the fourth cycle of nivolumab. The sequence was obtained from a human donor with classical Hodgkin lymphoma. The chain couples TRBV5-4 to TRBJ2-3; TRBD2 matches 7 bases. CDR3 region: CASTLSASGGWGDTQYF. CDR3 coding DNA: TGTGCCAGCACCCTGAGTGCTAGCGGTGGTTGGGGAGATACGCAGTATTTT. Full variable domain (outside the CDR3, taken from reference TRBV5-4 and TRBJ2-3): ETGVTQSPTHLIKTRGQQVTLRCSSQSGHNTVSWYQQALGQGPQFIFQYYREEENGRGNFPPRFSGLQFPNYSSELNVNALELDDSALYLCASTLSASGGWGDTQYFGPGTRLTVL.